The TCR beta chain described here comes from a study of breast tumors, draining lymph nodes, adjacent tissues. Study-wide results and limits: Luminal-like breast cancer showed significantly higher tumor–nontumor repertoire similarity than basal-like. Tumor TCR diversity was below lymph nodes but above nontumor tissue.

Trimming took 11 bases from V and 4 from J, leaving 15 bases between them. Per germline, CDR1 MNHEY and CDR2 SVGAGI. The CDR3 extends over 13 amino acids. A few counts support this clonotype. Its antigen is not identified. A much larger clone sits a single nucleotide away, making a read error possible. The lymph nodes were axillary draining lymph nodes from breast cancer patients. TCRdb re-called the multiplex PCR reads through MiXCR, storing one row per CDR3 protein. The sample consists of approximately 180,000 distinct CDR3 sequences, more than 25% of them appearing once. The chain has TRBV6-5 and TRBJ1-5; weak D call: TRBD1 (5 bases). The clonotype comes from a female donor with breast cancer. Some clones in this sample may be carry-over from other donors' samples. The sample comprised axillary lymph node tissue. The CDR3 nucleotides read TGTGCCGTGGGGCGTTACTCAAATCAGCCCCAGCATTTT. It specifies CAVGRYSNQPQHF.